Listed here are 32 T cell receptor beta chains from one sample, sequenced in a study of cytomegalovirus exposure and HLA in healthy donors. Both 60 Vbeta primers and 13 Jbeta primers went into the PCR. Sequencing used immunoSEQ multiplex PCR; TCRdb keeps in-frame clones, though not all of them. The sample includes 90,000 to 140,000 clones, approximately 16% seen only once; the top ten take around 0.83%. Sequenced: PBMCs. The source of these receptors is a female donor in good health and CMV-seronegative.

This clone was observed a few times. V and J are TRBV7-2 and TRBJ1-5; D uncertain. The CDR3 spans 14 residues. Trimming removed 7 bases from V and 1 base from J, with 11 bases in between. From germline, CDR1 is SGHTA and CDR2 FQGNSA. The CDR3 DNA reads as TGTGCCAGCACCCCGGGTCGGAGCAATCAGCCCCAGCATTTT. Protein sequence: CASTPGRSNQPQHF.

In DNA form, the CDR3 reads TGTGCCAGCAGCCACCGACAGACCCCAACTAATGAAAAACTGTTTTTT. Its protein product is CASSHRQTPTNEKLFF. The chain is built from TRBV27 and TRBJ1-4; D perhaps matches TRBD1 (5 bases). V was clipped by 6 bases and J by 0 bases, with 14 bases between them. CDR3 length: 16 amino acids. Germline V CDR1 and CDR2: MNHEY, SMNVEV (reference sequence).

V is TRBV11-3 and J is TRBJ2-3; a possible D gene is TRBD2 (6 bases). The CDR3 has 16 amino acids. V lost 6 bases and J 4 bases, leaving 20 bases between the germline ends. From germline, CDR1 is SGHNT and CDR2 YENEEA. The CDR3 is CASSSRGARDPDTQYF. DNA for the CDR3: TGTGCCAGCAGTTCACGCGGGGCCCGCGATCCAGATACGCAGTATTTT.

The V and J genes are TRBV29-1 and TRBJ2-2, with D possibly being TRBD2 (5 bases). Trimming removed 3 bases at V and 4 bases at J, with 9 bases between. CDR1 and CDR2 (germline): SQVTM, ANQGSEA. This CDR3 comprises 13 residues. This CDR3 is CSVDETTTGELFF. The CDR3 DNA follows: TGCAGCGTTGATGAGACTACCACCGGGGAGCTGTTTTTT.

This clone showed up just a few times. This chain links TRBV30 with TRBJ2-3; D gene ambiguous. The V end was cut by 3 bases, the J end by 2 bases, with 15 bases between. Germline CDR1 GTSNPN, CDR2 SVGIG (reference sequence). The CDR3 covers 15 residues. This CDR3 reads CAWSEPYDTTDTQYF. CDR3 nucleotide sequence: TGTGCCTGGAGCGAACCCTATGATACCACAGATACGCAGTATTTT.

The J gene is TRBJ2-3, the V gene TRBV30, with a possible D match to TRBD2 (6 bases). Germline CDR1 reads GTSNPN; CDR2 reads SVGIG (reference sequence). V was pared by 3 bases and J by 4 bases, with 14 bases between. The CDR3 covers 14 residues. CDR3 amino acids: CAWSPGTGADTQYF. In nucleotides, the CDR3 is TGTGCCTGGAGCCCGGGGACTGGGGCAGATACGCAGTATTTT.

This sequence joins TRBV14 and TRBJ2-3; 10 bases are a match to TRBD2. The CDR3 has 16 residues. Germline loops: CDR1 SGHDN, CDR2 FVKESK. J gave up 1 base and V 1 base, and 2 bases lay outside the gene matches. Written as DNA, the CDR3 is TGTGCCAGCAGCCAAGGAGGGACTAGCGGCACAGATACGCAGTATTTT. Protein sequence: CASSQGGTSGTDTQYF.

The rearrangement uses TRBV15 and TRBJ1-1, with 10 bases that match TRBD1. With 3 bases clipped from V and 4 bases from J, the junction kept 20 bases outside the gene matches. The CDR3 contains 20 residues. Germline loops: CDR1 LNHNV, CDR2 YYDKDF (reference sequence). The DNA of the CDR3 is TGTGCCACCAGCAGCCCCGGGACAGGGGTTTTAAGGTCTTATGGCACTGAAGCTTTCTTT. Translated: CATSSPGTGVLRSYGTEAFF.

The chain combines TRBV9 with TRBJ2-1, with 10 bases fitting TRBD2. V shed 4 bases and J 7 bases; nucleotides not matched to a gene: 8. Germline V gives CDR1 SGDLS, CDR2 YYNGEE. The CDR3 totals 15 residues. CDR3 DNA: TGTGCCAGCAGCTTAAGCGGGGGGGCCTCTAATGAGCAGTTCTTC. This translates into CASSLSGGASNEQFF.

Only a few counts were recorded for this clone. The chain uses TRBV4-3 and TRBJ1-5; D ambiguous. The CDR3 totals 15 residues. Germline V gene data show CDR1 as LGHNA and CDR2 as YSLEER. Trimming removed 4 bases at V and 1 base at J, with 11 bases between. CDR3 coding DNA: TGCGCCAGCAGCCTTAACCCAGGAAGCAATCAGCCCCAGCATTTT. Translation gives CASSLNPGSNQPQHF.

The gene calls are TRBV4-3 and TRBJ1-2; no definite D call. The germline V and J ends were trimmed by 0 bases and 1 base, with 12 bases remaining between them. The CDR3 totals 16 residues. CDR1 LGHNA and CDR2 YSLEER come from the germline V gene. This chain's CDR3 is CASSQDNRRSNYGYTF. The DNA for the CDR3 is TGCGCCAGCAGCCAAGATAATCGCCGGAGTAACTATGGCTACACCTTC.

The V and J genes are TRBV7-6 and TRBJ2-3, with 15 bases aligning to TRBD2. Germline lookup yields CDR1 SGHVS and CDR2 FNYEAQ. This CDR3 has 16 residues. The V and J ends lost 4 bases and 4 bases, in that order; junction bases with no gene match: 3. The CDR3 protein is CASSWGLAGGSDTQYF. The CDR3 coding sequence is TGTGCCAGCAGCTGGGGACTAGCGGGAGGTTCAGATACGCAGTATTTT.

This clone was counted between two and nine times. This chain joins TRBV15 and TRBJ1-4, with D possibly TRBD1 on 6 matching bases. V shed 3 bases and J shed 8 bases, with 10 bases lying between them. CDR1 is LNHNV and CDR2 is YYDKDF in the germline V gene (reference sequence). This CDR3 has 13 amino acids. Here the CDR3 DNA reads TGTGCCACCAGCAGGGAAACAGGGGAAAAACTGTTTTTT. This encodes CATSRETGEKLFF.

The chain couples TRBV6-5 to TRBJ2-7; 7 bases are shared with TRBD2. J was trimmed by 0 bases and V by 6 bases; bases with no gene match: 8. The CDR3 extends over 15 amino acids. Germline CDR1 reads MNHEY; CDR2 reads SVGAGI. The CDR3 spells CASRLDGGSSYEQYF. The CDR3 DNA sequence: TGTGCCAGCAGATTGGACGGGGGGAGCTCCTACGAGCAGTACTTC.

The rearrangement joins TRBV5-1 to TRBJ2-7; the D gene is possibly TRBD1 (6 bases). CDR3 length: 14 amino acids. CDR1 is SGHRS, CDR2 YFSETQ, per germline. V was trimmed by 2 bases and J by 5 bases, leaving 14 bases between them. CDR3 in amino acids: CASSLTFRGDEQYF. The DNA for the CDR3 is TGCGCCAGCAGCTTAACATTCAGGGGTGACGAGCAGTACTTC.

To note about this clone: Other DNA sequences in this specimen translate into the identical CDR3. The rearrangement joins TRBV6-5 to TRBJ2-7; D may be TRBD1 (5 bases). The CDR3 loop spans 15 amino acids. V was trimmed by 0 bases and J by 0 bases, leaving 9 bases between them. The germline V gene encodes CDR1 MNHEY and CDR2 SVGAGI. CDR3 in DNA: TGTGCCAGCAGTTACTCACCAGGGTCCTCCTACGAGCAGTACTTC. Residues: CASSYSPGSSYEQYF.

This clone came up a few times. Different DNA sequences within this sample yield the same CDR3. J is TRBJ2-1 and V is TRBV11-3; the D gene is possibly TRBD1 (5 bases). CDR1 is SGHNT, CDR2 YENEEA, per germline. This CDR3 is built from 12 residues. V lost 4 bases and J 6 bases, leaving 7 bases between the germline ends. The CDR3 loop reads CASSSQGNEQFF. The CDR3 region has the DNA TGTGCCAGCAGCTCGCAGGGCAATGAGCAGTTCTTC. The variable domain in full, completed from reference TRBV11-3 and TRBJ2-1, reads EAGVVQSPRYKIIEKKQPVAFWCNPISGHNTLYWYLQNLGQGPELLIRYENEEAVDDSQLPKDRFSAERLKGVDSTLKIQPAELGDSAVYLCASSSQGNEQFFGPGTRLTVL.

This clone has just a few counts. V and J are TRBV29-1 and TRBJ1-2; TRBD1 agrees at 7 bases. The CDR3 is 16 residues long. After removal of 0 bases from V and 7 bases from J, the junction contained 14 bases not matched to a gene. Germline V gene sequence: CDR1 SQVTM, CDR2 ANQGSEA. CDR3 nucleotides: TGCAGCGTTGAAGACCCTGGCAGGGGGGTTTCGGTTGGCTACACCTTC. Protein sequence: CSVEDPGRGVSVGYTF. Full variable domain (rest looked up from reference TRBV29-1 and TRBJ1-2): SAVISQKPSRDICQRGTSLTIQCQVDSQVTMMFWYRQQPGQSLTLIATANQGSEATYESGFVIDKFPISRPNLTFSTLTVSNMSPEDSSIYLCSVEDPGRGVSVGYTFGSGTRLTVV.

The chain carries TRBV29-1 and TRBJ1-2, with 10 positions matching TRBD1. The CDR3 has 12 amino acids. The V gene end was trimmed by 6 bases and the J gene end by 6 bases; junction bases not matched to a gene: 4. Germline lookup yields CDR1 SQVTM and CDR2 ANQGSEA. The CDR3 DNA is TGCAGCGTAAGGACAGGGGGGGATGGCTACACCTTC. It specifies CSVRTGGDGYTF.

This clone was counted only a few times. This chain connects TRBV30 to TRBJ2-7, with 9 bases lining up with TRBD2. The ends lost 0 bases at V and 3 bases at J; junction bases unmatched: 6. The V gene's germline CDR1 is GTSNPN and CDR2 SVGIG (reference sequence). This CDR3 is 15 amino acids long. CDR3 DNA sequence: TGTGCCTGGAGTGTGGCGAGTAGCGGGGGCTACGAGCAGTACTTC. The encoded protein is CAWSVASSGGYEQYF.

The rearrangement links TRBV4-3 to TRBJ2-5; the match to TRBD2 covers 10 bases. Germline V gene sequence: CDR1 LGHNA, CDR2 YSLEER. The CDR3 contains 14 residues. J was trimmed by 5 bases and V by 4 bases; bases with no gene match: 4. The CDR3 nucleotides read TGCGCCAGCAGCCCGAGCGGGGGGGCCGAGACCCAGTACTTC. Its protein product is CASSPSGGAETQYF.

This clone was seen a few times. V gene TRBV18 combines with J gene TRBJ2-7; 9 nucleotides match TRBD1. The CDR3 contains 14 residues. The germline V gene encodes CDR1 KGHSH and CDR2 LQKENI. After removal of 2 bases from V and 2 bases from J, the junction contained 1 base not matched to a gene. DNA of the CDR3: TGTGCCAGCTCACCAAGGACAGGGGCCTACGAGCAGTACTTC. The encoded protein is CASSPRTGAYEQYF.

The chain is built from TRBV10-3 and TRBJ1-2; 9 nucleotides line up with TRBD1. This CDR3 contains 13 residues. V gave up 5 bases and J gave up 5 bases; unmatched junction bases: 3. Germline V gene data show CDR1 as ENHRY and CDR2 as SYGVKD. CDR3 loop: CAISPDRGYGYTF. The CDR3 DNA follows: TGTGCCATCAGTCCGGACAGGGGATATGGCTACACCTTC.

This clone came up a few times. The chain employs TRBV30 and TRBJ1-1, with D unresolved. Trimming cost V 3 bases and J 3 bases, with 11 bases left between them. This CDR3 is 13 amino acids long. Germline V CDR1 and CDR2: GTSNPN, SVGIG (reference sequence). This chain's CDR3 is CAWRFDTYTEAFF. CDR3 nucleotides: TGTGCCTGGAGATTCGACACCTACACTGAAGCTTTCTTT.

This clone was observed a few times. The rearrangement links TRBV11-2 to TRBJ2-7; D call uncertain. The CDR3 runs 12 residues. V dropped 6 bases and J dropped 5 bases, with 11 bases sitting between them. Germline V gives CDR1 SGHAT, CDR2 FQNNGV. The CDR3 DNA reads TGTGCCAGCAGTTGGGCTTTGGACGAGCAGTACTTC. This encodes CASSWALDEQYF.

The chain joins TRBV4-3 to TRBJ2-6, with D maybe TRBD1 (6 bases). The CDR3 length is 22 residues. The germline V gene has CDR1 LGHNA and CDR2 YSLEER. V lost 6 bases and J 0 bases, leaving 30 bases between the germline ends. The CDR3 sequence: CASSPRSQAAGVMISGANVLTF. The CDR3 DNA sequence: TGCGCCAGCAGTCCAAGGAGTCAAGCGGCAGGGGTGATGATCTCTGGGGCCAACGTCCTGACTTTC.

In this sample, this clone turned up a few times. The chain has TRBV11-2 and TRBJ2-2; TRBD1 agrees at 7 bases. This CDR3 is built from 17 residues. The V and J ends lost 5 bases and 4 bases, in that order; junction bases with no gene match: 13. Germline CDR1 reads SGHAT; CDR2 reads FQNNGV. The CDR3: CASSPRSDRLATGELFF. The CDR3 bases are TGTGCCAGCAGCCCACGCTCGGACAGGCTGGCCACCGGGGAGCTGTTTTTT.

This clone was counted only a few times. The chain has TRBV5-1 and TRBJ2-7, with 8 bases that match TRBD1. From germline, CDR1 is SGHRS and CDR2 YFSETQ. The CDR3 is made up of 12 amino acids. The trim removed 2 bases at V and 6 bases at J, leaving 1 base unmatched. CDR3 sequence: CASSLGQGEQYF. The CDR3 bases are TGCGCCAGCAGCTTAGGACAGGGCGAGCAGTACTTC.

The chain combines TRBV7-3 with TRBJ2-4; maybe TRBD1 (6 bases). From germline, CDR1 is SGHTA and CDR2 FQGTGA. The CDR3 runs 14 residues. The V end was cut by 1 base, the J end by 6 bases, with 10 bases between. CDR3 nucleotides: TGTGCCAGCAGCTTAAAAGAACAGGGAAACATTCAGTACTTC. Amino acids: CASSLKEQGNIQYF.

This clone showed up just a few times. This chain connects TRBV5-5 to TRBJ1-1; 7 bases are a match to TRBD1. The CDR3 covers 15 residues. From germline, CDR1 is SGHKS and CDR2 YYEKEE (reference sequence). The trim removed 5 bases at V and 0 bases at J, leaving 7 bases unmatched. The CDR3 spells CASRLSGTVNTEAFF. The CDR3 DNA follows: TGTGCCAGCAGACTATCCGGGACAGTGAACACTGAAGCTTTCTTT.

This clone was observed a handful of times. The chain is built from TRBV6-5 and TRBJ1-2, with D hard to call. Germline V lookup: CDR1 MNHEY, CDR2 SVGAGI. The CDR3 loop spans 13 amino acids. Trimming took off 4 bases at V and 0 bases at J, with 6 bases between the two ends. The CDR3 is CASSSQANYGYTF. CDR3 sequence (DNA): TGTGCCAGCAGTTCCCAGGCTAACTATGGCTACACCTTC.

Only a few counts were recorded for this clone. The chain uses TRBV7-3 and TRBJ2-3; 12 bases line up with TRBD2. After removal of 5 bases from V and 4 bases from J, the junction contained 7 bases not matched to a gene. The CDR3 length is 16 residues. Looked up from germline, CDR1 is SGHTA and CDR2 is FQGTGA. The CDR3 region is CASSTGLAGSADTQYF. CDR3 nucleotides: TGTGCCAGCAGCACCGGACTAGCGGGATCGGCAGATACGCAGTATTTT.